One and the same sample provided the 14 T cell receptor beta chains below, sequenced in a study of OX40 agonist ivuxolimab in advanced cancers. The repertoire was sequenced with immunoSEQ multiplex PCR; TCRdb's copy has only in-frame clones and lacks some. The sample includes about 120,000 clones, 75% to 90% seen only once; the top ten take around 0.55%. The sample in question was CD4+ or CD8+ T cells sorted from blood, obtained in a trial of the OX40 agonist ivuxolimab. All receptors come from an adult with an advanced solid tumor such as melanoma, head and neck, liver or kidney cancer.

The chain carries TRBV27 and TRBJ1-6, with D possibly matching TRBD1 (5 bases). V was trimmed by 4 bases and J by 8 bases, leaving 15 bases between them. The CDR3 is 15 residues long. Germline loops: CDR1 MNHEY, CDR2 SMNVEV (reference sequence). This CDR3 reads CASSSEGLVDSPLHF. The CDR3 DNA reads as TGTGCCAGCAGTTCGGAGGGGCTGGTGGATTCACCCCTCCACTTT.

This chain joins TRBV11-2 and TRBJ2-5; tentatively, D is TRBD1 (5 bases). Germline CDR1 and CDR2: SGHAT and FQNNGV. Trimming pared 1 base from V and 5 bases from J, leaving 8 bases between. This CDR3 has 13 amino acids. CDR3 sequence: CASSLGRVETQYF. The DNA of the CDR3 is TGTGCCAGCAGCTTAGGCAGGGTGGAGACCCAGTACTTC.

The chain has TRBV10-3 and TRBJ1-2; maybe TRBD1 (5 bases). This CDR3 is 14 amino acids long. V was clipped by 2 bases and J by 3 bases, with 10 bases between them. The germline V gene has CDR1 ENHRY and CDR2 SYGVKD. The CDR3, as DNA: TGTGCCATCAGTGAGCAAGGGGCAGACTATGGCTACACCTTC. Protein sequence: CAISEQGADYGYTF.

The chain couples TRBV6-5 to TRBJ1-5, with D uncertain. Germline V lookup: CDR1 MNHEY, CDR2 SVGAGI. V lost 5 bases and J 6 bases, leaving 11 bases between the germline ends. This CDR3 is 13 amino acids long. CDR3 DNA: TGTGCCAGCAGTCCCCCCCACGGTCAGCCCCAGCATTTT. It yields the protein CASSPPHGQPQHF.

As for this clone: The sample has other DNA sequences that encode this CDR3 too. CDR3 nucleotide sequence: TGTGCCAGCAGGCGACCCGACCGGCGTGAGCAGTTCTTC. Its protein is CASRRPDRREQFF. The chain recombines TRBV27 with TRBJ2-1, with D unresolved. The CDR3 extends over 13 amino acids. Deletions cut 6 bases from V and 9 bases from J, with 15 bases between. CDR1 MNHEY and CDR2 SMNVEV come from the germline V gene (reference sequence).

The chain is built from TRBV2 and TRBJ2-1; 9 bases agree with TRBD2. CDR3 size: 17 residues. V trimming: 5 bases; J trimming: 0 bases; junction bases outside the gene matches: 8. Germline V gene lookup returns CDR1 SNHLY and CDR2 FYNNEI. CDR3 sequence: CASSSSGAASSYNEQFF. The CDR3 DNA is TGTGCCAGCAGTTCTAGCGGGGCGGCGAGCTCCTACAATGAGCAGTTCTTC.

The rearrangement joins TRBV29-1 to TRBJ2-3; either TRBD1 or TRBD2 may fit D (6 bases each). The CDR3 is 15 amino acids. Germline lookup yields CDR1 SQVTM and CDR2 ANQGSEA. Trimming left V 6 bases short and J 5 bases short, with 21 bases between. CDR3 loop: CSVSDPDGGGDTQYF. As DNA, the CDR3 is TGCAGCGTCTCAGACCCCGACGGAGGGGGAGATACGCAGTATTTT.

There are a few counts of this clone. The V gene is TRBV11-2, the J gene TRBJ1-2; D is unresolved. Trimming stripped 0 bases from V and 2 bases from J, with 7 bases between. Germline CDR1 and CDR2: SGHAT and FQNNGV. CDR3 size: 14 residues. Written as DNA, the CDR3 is TGTGCCAGCAGCTTAGATACGACGAACTATGGCTACACCTTC. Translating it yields CASSLDTTNYGYTF. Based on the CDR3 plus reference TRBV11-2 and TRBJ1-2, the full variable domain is EAGVAQSPRYKIIEKRQSVAFWCNPISGHATLYWYQQILGQGPKLLIQFQNNGVVDDSQLPKDRFSAERLKGVDSTLKIQPAKLEDSAVYLCASSLDTTNYGYTFGSGTRLTVV.

The CDR3 here is CATTFAGSDQPQHF. CDR3 coding DNA: TGTGCCACCACCTTTGCAGGGTCTGATCAGCCCCAGCATTTT. The V call is TRBV15, the J call TRBJ1-5; a possible D gene is TRBD1 (5 bases). The CDR3 extends over 14 amino acids. V was shortened by 7 bases and J by 5 bases, with 15 bases between the two germline ends. CDR1 and CDR2 from the germline V gene are LNHNV and YYDKDF (reference sequence).

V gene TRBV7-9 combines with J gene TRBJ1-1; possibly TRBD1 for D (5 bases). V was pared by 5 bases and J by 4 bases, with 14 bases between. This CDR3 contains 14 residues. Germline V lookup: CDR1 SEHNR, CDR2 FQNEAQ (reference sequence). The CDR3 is CASSPQGPGTEAFF. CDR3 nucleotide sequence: TGTGCCAGCAGCCCGCAGGGTCCGGGCACTGAAGCTTTCTTT.

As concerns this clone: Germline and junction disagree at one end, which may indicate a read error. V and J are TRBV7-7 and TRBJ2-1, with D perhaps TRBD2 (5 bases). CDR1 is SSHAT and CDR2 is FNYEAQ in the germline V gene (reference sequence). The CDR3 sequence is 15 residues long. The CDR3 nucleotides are TGTGCTAGCAGCTTAGCGCCAGGCAGTGCGGATGAGCAGTTCTTC. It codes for CASSLAPGSADEQFF.

The CDR3, as DNA: TGTGCCAGCAGCTCCTGGACCACAGATACGCAGTATTTT. Protein product: CASSSWTTDTQYF. The rearrangement joins TRBV5-5 to TRBJ2-3; D is undetermined. CDR3 length equals 13 residues. Germline-derived CDR1 and CDR2 are SGHKS and YYEKEE (reference sequence). The ends were cut back, 3 bases at V and 2 bases at J, with 7 bases in the middle. Using reference TRBV5-5 and TRBJ2-3 for the parts outside the CDR3, the full variable domain is DAGVTQSPTHLIKTRGQQVTLRCSPISGHKSVSWYQQVLGQGPQFIFQYYEKEERGRGNFPDRFSARQFPNYSSELNVNALLLGDSALYLCASSSWTTDTQYFGPGTRLTVL.

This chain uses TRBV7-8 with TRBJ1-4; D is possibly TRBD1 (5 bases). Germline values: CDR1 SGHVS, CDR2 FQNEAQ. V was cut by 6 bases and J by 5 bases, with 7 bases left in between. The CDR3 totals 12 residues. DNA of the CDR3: TGTGCCAGCAGGCAGGGAAATGAAAAACTGTTTTTT. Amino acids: CASRQGNEKLFF.

CDR3 protein: CASSEESGGRTEAFF. The CDR3 region has the DNA TGTGCCAGCTCTGAGGAATCAGGGGGCAGAACTGAAGCTTTCTTT. The chain uses TRBV6-5 and TRBJ1-1; 8 bases are shared with TRBD1. The CDR3 runs 15 residues. Trimming removed 8 bases from V and 5 bases from J; junction bases left unmatched: 13. The germline gives CDR1 MNHEY, CDR2 SVGAGI.